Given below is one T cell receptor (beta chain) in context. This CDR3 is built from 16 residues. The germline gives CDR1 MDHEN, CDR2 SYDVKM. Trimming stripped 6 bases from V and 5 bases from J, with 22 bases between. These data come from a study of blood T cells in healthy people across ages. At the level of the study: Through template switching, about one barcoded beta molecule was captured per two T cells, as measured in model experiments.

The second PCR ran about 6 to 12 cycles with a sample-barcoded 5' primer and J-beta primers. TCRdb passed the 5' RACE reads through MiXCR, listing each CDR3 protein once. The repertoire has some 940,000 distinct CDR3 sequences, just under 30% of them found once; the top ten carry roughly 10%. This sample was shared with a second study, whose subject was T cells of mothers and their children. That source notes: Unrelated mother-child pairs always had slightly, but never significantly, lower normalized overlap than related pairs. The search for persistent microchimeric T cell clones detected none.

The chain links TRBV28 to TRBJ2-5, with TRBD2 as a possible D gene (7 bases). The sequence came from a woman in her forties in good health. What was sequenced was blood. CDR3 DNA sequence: TGTGCCAGCAGCGGAAGCGGACTAGGGGGGCGTGAGACCCAGTACTTC. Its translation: CASSGSGLGGRETQYF.